This paragraph covers one T cell receptor beta chain sequence. This specimen comes from a study of blood T cells in healthy people across ages. A second about 6 to 12 cycle PCR used barcoded and J-beta primers. Each CDR3 protein is one row after TCRdb ran MiXCR on the 5' RACE reads. In the table there are approximately 580,000 distinct CDR3 sequences, approximately 25% of which are singletons. This CDR3 has 12 amino acids. Germline assignment: CDR1 DFQATT and CDR2 SNEGSKA (reference sequence). In addition, the sample was reused for a study of T cells of mothers and their children.

The V gene is TRBV20-1, the J gene TRBJ2-1; TRBD2 aligns across 11 bases. The sequence was obtained from a boy younger than 18 in good health. The material sequenced was blood. For the CDR3, the DNA is TGCAGACTAGCGGGGGATTACAATGAGCAGTTCTTC. Translated: CRLAGDYNEQFF.